This is a list of T cell receptor beta chains from one sample in a study of post-analysis software for immune sequencing data. MiXCR was run by TCRdb on the PCR reads, yielding one entry per CDR3 protein. The table lists fewer than 900,000 distinct CDR3 sequences, 46% of them singletons. Sequencing was carried out using blood. These receptor sequences come from a girl between 5 and 17 years old with multiple sclerosis. The CDR3 runs from the conserved cysteine through the conserved F or W. The D gene is left open where the match is weak. Clone size, where shown, is once, few, many, or a class for clones that have expanded.

cdr3_nt | cdr3_aa | v_call | clone_size | d_call | j_call
TGCAGTGCTAGAGTCCGCAGACGGGGGGCGAGCACAGATACGCAGTATTTT | CSARVRRRGASTDTQYF | TRBV20-1 | . | . | TRBJ2-3
TGCAGTGCTAGAGGCAGGGGAGAGACCCAGTACTTC | CSARGRGETQYF | TRBV20-1 | few | . | TRBJ2-5
TGCGCCAGCAGCCAAGAGGGCCGGGAAGGGGCCTATAATTCACCCCTCCACTTT | CASSQEGREGAYNSPLHF | TRBV4-1 | . | . | TRBJ1-6
TGTGCCAGCAGTGAAGTGGGAAACGGCTACACCTTC | CASSEVGNGYTF | TRBV2 | . | . | TRBJ1-2
TGTGCCAGCGGATTTCTTCCACCCGGGACAGGGGAAGAGACCCAGTACTTC | CASGFLPPGTGEETQYF | TRBV12-3/TRBV12-4 | . | TRBD1 | TRBJ2-5
TGCAGCGTACTACAGGGGGGGTTGGAGACCCAGTACTTC | CSVLQGGLETQYF | TRBV29-1 | . | . | TRBJ2-5
TGCGCCAGCAGCCAAGAATTAGTGGGCGTTGAAGCTTTCTTT | CASSQELVGVEAFF | TRBV4-1 | . | . | TRBJ1-1
TGCAGTGCCCCACAGGGCAGCTATGGCTACACCTTC | CSAPQGSYGYTF | TRBV20-1 | . | . | TRBJ1-2
TGCAGTGCTAAGGGCTGGACTTTGAACACTGAAGCTTTCTTT | CSAKGWTLNTEAFF | TRBV20-1 | . | . | TRBJ1-1
TGCGCCAGCAGCCCGGGAGGGCACACCTACGAGCAGTACTTC | CASSPGGHTYEQYF | TRBV4-3 | few | TRBD2 | TRBJ2-7
TGTGCCAGCAGTGCTGGGACAGCTAACTATGGCTACACCTTC | CASSAGTANYGYTF | TRBV28 | few | TRBD1 | TRBJ1-2
TGTGCCAGCAGCATAGGGAGACTAGCGGGGGACAATGAGCAGTACTTC | CASSIGRLAGDNEQYF | TRBV13 | . | TRBD2 | TRBJ2-7
TGTGCCAGCAGTTACTCCCAGGCAGGACGAGTCGAGACCCAGTACTTC | CASSYSQAGRVETQYF | TRBV6-5 | few | . | TRBJ2-5
TGTGCCAGCAGGATAGGGGCCACGCAGTATTTT | CASRIGATQYF | TRBV27 | . | . | TRBJ2-3
TGTGCCAGCCGAACTCGACTAGCCGGAGATACGCAGTATTTT | CASRTRLAGDTQYF | TRBV6-2/TRBV6-3 | once | TRBD2 | TRBJ2-3
TGCGCCAGCCAAACCGGGACTACATCCTACAATGAGCAGTTCTTC | CASQTGTTSYNEQFF | TRBV10-2 | . | TRBD2 | TRBJ2-1
TGTGCCAGCACCCAAAGCCCCTCCTACGAGCAGTACTTC | CASTQSPSYEQYF | TRBV12-3/TRBV12-4 | . | . | TRBJ2-7
TGTGCCAGCAGCTTAGAGGGTATGGACGAGCAGTACTTC | CASSLEGMDEQYF | TRBV7-9 | . | . | TRBJ2-7
TGTGCCAGCAGTGAAGAGGTGGTGGATAATTCACCCCTCCACTTT | CASSEEVVDNSPLHF | TRBV2 | . | . | TRBJ1-6
TGTGCCAGCACGGACAGGGGTACTTACAATGAGCAGTTCTTC | CASTDRGTYNEQFF | TRBV11-3 | few | TRBD1 | TRBJ2-1
TGCGCCAGCAGCTTGGCCGGTGCCGGGACAGGGGGGGTTGAGCAGTTCTTC | CASSLAGAGTGGVEQFF | TRBV5-1 | few | TRBD1 | TRBJ2-1
TGCAGTGCTAGAGCGCCGAATGCAGATACGCAGTATTTT | CSARAPNADTQYF | TRBV20-1 | few | . | TRBJ2-3
TGTGCCAGCAGGACCTCCAAAAGTCTAGCGGCAACAGATACGCAGTATTTT | CASRTSKSLAATDTQYF | TRBV12-3/TRBV12-4 | . | TRBD2 | TRBJ2-3
TGCGGCGTTGGGTGGAGGGACAGAAGCTCTGGGGCCAACGTCCTGACTTTC | CGVGWRDRSSGANVLTF | TRBV29-1 | . | . | TRBJ2-6
TGTGCCAGTGGACAGGGATATGGCTACACCTTC | CASGQGYGYTF | TRBV6-5 | many | TRBD1 | TRBJ1-2
TGTGCCAGCAGGCAGACCGAAGAGACCCAGTACTTC | CASRQTEETQYF | TRBV7-2 | few | . | TRBJ2-5
TGCGCCAGCAGCTTGGTTCCTAGCGGGAGTATCTATGAGCAGTTCTTC | CASSLVPSGSIYEQFF | TRBV5-1 | . | TRBD2 | TRBJ2-1
TGTGCCAGCAGCTACGACGGATCGGGTAACTATGGCTACACCTTC | CASSYDGSGNYGYTF | TRBV5-4 | . | . | TRBJ1-2
TGTGCCAGCAGCTTGGGGGGTCATACGCAGTATTTT | CASSLGGHTQYF | TRBV5-6 | . | . | TRBJ2-3
TGTACCAGCAGCTTAGGTTTGGGAGGCTCCTACGAGCAGTACTTC | CTSSLGLGGSYEQYF | TRBV13 | few | . | TRBJ2-7
TGCAGCGCGGGGGGACTAGGGGACATTCAGTACTTC | CSAGGLGDIQYF | TRBV29-1 | few | TRBD2 | TRBJ2-4
TGCAGTGCTAGAGAGGGGGCCACCGTTAATCAGCCCCAGCATTTT | CSAREGATVNQPQHF | TRBV20-1 | . | . | TRBJ1-5
TGTGCCAGCAGCTCCCCACTCGAACCAACCTACTATGAGCAGTTCTTC | CASSSPLEPTYYEQFF | TRBV7-9 | . | . | TRBJ2-1
TGTGCCAGCAGCTGTAGGAAGGCCTCCTACGAGCAGTACTTC | CASSCRKASYEQYF | TRBV21-1 | . | . | TRBJ2-7
TGCAGCGTTATGGCTAGCGGGATCCCAGATACGCAGTATTTT | CSVMASGIPDTQYF | TRBV29-1 | . | TRBD2 | TRBJ2-3
TGTGCCAGCAGTGAATCCGGGCCGGGCTACACCTTC | CASSESGPGYTF | TRBV25-1 | few | . | TRBJ1-2
TGCAGCGTTGAGGGTGGGCGGCCAGGCCGCTCGAACACTGAAGCTTTCTTT | CSVEGGRPGRSNTEAFF | TRBV29-1 | . | . | TRBJ1-1
TGTGCCAGCAGCTCCCAGGGGGCGCGTTACGAGCAGTACTTC | CASSSQGARYEQYF | TRBV12-3/TRBV12-4 | . | TRBD1 | TRBJ2-7
TGTGCCACAACCCTAGCGGGAGACCGAACAGATACGCAGTATTTT | CATTLAGDRTDTQYF | TRBV6-6 | few | TRBD2 | TRBJ2-3
TGCAGTGCTAGTTACCGGGGAACTGAAGCTTTCTTT | CSASYRGTEAFF | TRBV20-1 | once | . | TRBJ1-1
TGCGCCAGCAGCCAAGACAGGGCGGTCGAGCAGTACTTC | CASSQDRAVEQYF | TRBV4-1 | few | . | TRBJ2-7
TGCAGTGCCCGCCGCGGGAGGGCCTACAATGAGCAGTTCTTC | CSARRGRAYNEQFF | TRBV20-1 | few | TRBD2 | TRBJ2-1
TGTGCCAGCAGGCCAACTTCGGGACTAGTGGAGCAGTACTTC | CASRPTSGLVEQYF | TRBV28 | . | TRBD2 | TRBJ2-7
TGTGCCAGCAGAAGGGGGCCCTCCTATGGCTACACCTTC | CASRRGPSYGYTF | TRBV7-3 | . | TRBD1 | TRBJ1-2
TGCAGTGCTGTCAGCGGGACCAGCACAGATACGCAGTATTTT | CSAVSGTSTDTQYF | TRBV20-1 | few | TRBD2 | TRBJ2-3
TGTGCCAACAGTGAATTTTATAACGAGCAGTACTTC | CANSEFYNEQYF | TRBV6-1 | . | . | TRBJ2-7
TGCAGTGCTAGAGATGATCGAGGGACAGGGGGCTGGCATGAGCAGTTCTTC | CSARDDRGTGGWHEQFF | TRBV20-1 | once | TRBD1 | TRBJ2-1
TGTGCCAGCAGCCAATACTCAGCAAGCTCCTACAATGAGCAGTTCTTC | CASSQYSASSYNEQFF | TRBV3-1 | . | . | TRBJ2-1
TGTGCCAGCAGTTTCGGAGGGGCCCCCGCCTACGAGCAGTACTTC | CASSFGGAPAYEQYF | TRBV27 | . | . | TRBJ2-7
TGTGCCAGCACCAATAGCGGGAGGGCCTCCTACAATGAGCAGTTCTTC | CASTNSGRASYNEQFF | TRBV12-3/TRBV12-4 | few | TRBD2 | TRBJ2-1
TGTGCCACCAGTGATCCCCTGGGGTACGGGGCCAACGTCCTGACTTTC | CATSDPLGYGANVLTF | TRBV24-1 | . | . | TRBJ2-6
TGTGCCAGCAGCTCTCGGACAGGGGGTGGTGGCTACACCTTC | CASSSRTGGGGYTF | TRBV7-2 | . | TRBD1 | TRBJ1-2
TGCGCCAGCAGCCATCGCGCTAGGGGCGAGCAGTACTTC | CASSHRARGEQYF | TRBV4-3 | . | . | TRBJ2-7
TGCAGCGCTGGGGATAGGCATCGCACAGATACGCAGTATTTT | CSAGDRHRTDTQYF | TRBV29-1 | once | . | TRBJ2-3
TGTGCCAGCAGTTACAGAGCGGAGCCCTACGAGCAGTACTTC | CASSYRAEPYEQYF | TRBV6-2/TRBV6-3 | . | . | TRBJ2-7
TGTGCCAGCAGCTTAACACCCTCTGGGGCCAACGTCCCGACTTTC | CASSLTPSGANVPTF | TRBV7-2 | . | . | TRBJ2-6
TGTGCCAGTAGTATAGCCCGGAGACTAGCGGGAGAAGAGACCCAGTACTTC | CASSIARRLAGEETQYF | TRBV19 | few | TRBD2 | TRBJ2-5
TGTGCCACCAGTGATCCGGGACTAGCGGGAGAGCAGTTCTTC | CATSDPGLAGEQFF | TRBV24-1 | . | TRBD2 | TRBJ2-1
TGCGCCAGCAGCTCCGGTGAAGTTTTGAACTATGGCTACACCTTC | CASSSGEVLNYGYTF | TRBV5-1 | . | . | TRBJ1-2
TGCGCCAGCGCTTTGGTTGAGACAGGGTGGGAGACCCAGTACTTC | CASALVETGWETQYF | TRBV4-1 | many | TRBD1 | TRBJ2-5